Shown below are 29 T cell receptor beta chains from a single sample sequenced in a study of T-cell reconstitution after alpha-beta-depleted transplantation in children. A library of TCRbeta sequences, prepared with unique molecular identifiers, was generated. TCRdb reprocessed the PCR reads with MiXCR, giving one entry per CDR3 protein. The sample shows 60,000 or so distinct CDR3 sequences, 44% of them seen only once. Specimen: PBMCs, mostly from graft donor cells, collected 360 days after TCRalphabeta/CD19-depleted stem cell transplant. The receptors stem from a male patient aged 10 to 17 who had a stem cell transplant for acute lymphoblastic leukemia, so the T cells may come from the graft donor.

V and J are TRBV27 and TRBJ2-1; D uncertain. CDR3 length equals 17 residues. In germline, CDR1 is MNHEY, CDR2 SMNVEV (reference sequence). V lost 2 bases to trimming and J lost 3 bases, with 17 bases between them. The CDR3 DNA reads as TGTGCCAGCAGTTTAGCCCCCTCGGTCCGACACTACAATGAGCAGTTCTTC. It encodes CASSLAPSVRHYNEQFF.

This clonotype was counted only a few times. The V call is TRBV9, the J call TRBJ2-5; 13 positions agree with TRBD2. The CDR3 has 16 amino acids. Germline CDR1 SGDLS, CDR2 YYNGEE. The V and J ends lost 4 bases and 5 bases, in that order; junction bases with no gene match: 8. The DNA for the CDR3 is TGTGCCAGCAGCTTCGGGACTAGCGGGGTAAGGGAGACCCAGTACTTC. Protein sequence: CASSFGTSGVRETQYF.

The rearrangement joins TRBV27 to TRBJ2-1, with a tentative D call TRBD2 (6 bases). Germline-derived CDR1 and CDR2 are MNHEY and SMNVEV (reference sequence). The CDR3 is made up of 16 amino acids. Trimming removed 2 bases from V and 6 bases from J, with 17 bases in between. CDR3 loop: CASSLLTGEGINEQFF. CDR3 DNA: TGTGCCAGCAGTTTACTGACGGGAGAGGGAATCAATGAGCAGTTCTTC.

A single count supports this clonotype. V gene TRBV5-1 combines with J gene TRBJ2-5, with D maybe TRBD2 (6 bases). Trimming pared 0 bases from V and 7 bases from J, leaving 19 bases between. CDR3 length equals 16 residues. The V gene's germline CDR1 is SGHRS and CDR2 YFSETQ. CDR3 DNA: TGCGCCAGCAGCTTGGTAGGAGGGGCTTCGCGGGGGACCCAGTACTTC. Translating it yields CASSLVGGASRGTQYF. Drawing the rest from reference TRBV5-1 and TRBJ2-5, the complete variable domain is KAGVTQTPRYLIKTRGQQVTLSCSPISGHRSVSWYQQTPGQGLQFLFEYFSETQRNKGNFPGRFSGRQFSNSRSEMNVSTLELGDSALYLCASSLVGGASRGTQYFGPGTRLLVL.

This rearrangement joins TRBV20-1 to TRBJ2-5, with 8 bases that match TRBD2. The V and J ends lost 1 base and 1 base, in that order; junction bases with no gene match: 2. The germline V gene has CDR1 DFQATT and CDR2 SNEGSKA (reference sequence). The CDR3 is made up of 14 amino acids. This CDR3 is CSARAGGFQETQYF. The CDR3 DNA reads TGCAGTGCTAGAGCGGGAGGGTTCCAAGAGACCCAGTACTTC.

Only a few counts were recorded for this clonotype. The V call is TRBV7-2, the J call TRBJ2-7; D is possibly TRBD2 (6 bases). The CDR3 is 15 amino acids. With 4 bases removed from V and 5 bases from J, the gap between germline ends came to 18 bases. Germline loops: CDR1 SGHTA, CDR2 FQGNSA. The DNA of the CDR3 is TGTGCCAGCAGCTCCGCGGGCGCTAGCGCGAACGAGCAGTACTTC. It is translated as CASSSAGASANEQYF.

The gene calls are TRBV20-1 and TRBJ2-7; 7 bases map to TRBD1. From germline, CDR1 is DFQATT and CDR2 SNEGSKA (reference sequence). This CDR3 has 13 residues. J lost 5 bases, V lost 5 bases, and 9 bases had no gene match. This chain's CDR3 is CSAPGQPSHEQYF. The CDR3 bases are TGCAGTGCTCCGGGACAGCCTTCTCACGAGCAGTACTTC.

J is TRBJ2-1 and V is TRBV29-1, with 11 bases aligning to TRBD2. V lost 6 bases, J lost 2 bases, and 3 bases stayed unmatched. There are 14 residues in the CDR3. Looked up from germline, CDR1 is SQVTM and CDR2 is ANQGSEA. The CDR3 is CSVEGLAAYNEQFF. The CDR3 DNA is TGCAGCGTGGAGGGACTAGCGGCCTACAATGAGCAGTTCTTC.

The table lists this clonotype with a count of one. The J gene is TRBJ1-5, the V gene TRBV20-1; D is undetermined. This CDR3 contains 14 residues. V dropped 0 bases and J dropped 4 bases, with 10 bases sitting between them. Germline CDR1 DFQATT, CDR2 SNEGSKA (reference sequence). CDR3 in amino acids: CSARDEGANQPQHF. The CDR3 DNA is TGCAGTGCTAGAGATGAGGGAGCGAATCAGCCCCAGCATTTT.

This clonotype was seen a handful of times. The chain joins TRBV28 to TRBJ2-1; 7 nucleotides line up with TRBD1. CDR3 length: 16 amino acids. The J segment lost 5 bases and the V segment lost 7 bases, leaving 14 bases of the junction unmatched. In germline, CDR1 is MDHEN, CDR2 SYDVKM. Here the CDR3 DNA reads TGTGCCAGCACCCCCCCGGGACAGAGAATAAACAATGAGCAGTTCTTC. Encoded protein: CASTPPGQRINNEQFF.

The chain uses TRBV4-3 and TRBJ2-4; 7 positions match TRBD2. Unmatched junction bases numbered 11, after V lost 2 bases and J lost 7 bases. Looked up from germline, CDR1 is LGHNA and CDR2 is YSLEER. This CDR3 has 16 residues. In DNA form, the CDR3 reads TGCGCCAGCAGCCAAAGACGGGGGGAGGTCGGGAACATTCAGTACTTC. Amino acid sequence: CASSQRRGEVGNIQYF.

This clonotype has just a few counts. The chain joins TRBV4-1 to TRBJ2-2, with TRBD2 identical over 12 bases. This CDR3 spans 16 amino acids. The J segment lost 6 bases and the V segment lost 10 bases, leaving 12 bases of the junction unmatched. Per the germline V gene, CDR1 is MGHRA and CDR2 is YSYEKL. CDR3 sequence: CATQTSGSPGAGELFF. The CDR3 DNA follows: TGCGCCACCCAGACTAGCGGGAGCCCTGGGGCCGGGGAGCTGTTTTTT.

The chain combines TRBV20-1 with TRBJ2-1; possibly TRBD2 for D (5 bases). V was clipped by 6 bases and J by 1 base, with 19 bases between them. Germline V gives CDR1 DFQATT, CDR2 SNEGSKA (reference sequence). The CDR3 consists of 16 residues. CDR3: CSAHLARLLSYNEQFF. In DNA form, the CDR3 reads TGCAGTGCCCACCTAGCCCGGCTGCTATCCTACAATGAGCAGTTCTTC.

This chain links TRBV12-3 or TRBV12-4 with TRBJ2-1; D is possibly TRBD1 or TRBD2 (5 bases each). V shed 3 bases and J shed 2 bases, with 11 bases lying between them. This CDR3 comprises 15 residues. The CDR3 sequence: CASSFGAPAYNEQFF. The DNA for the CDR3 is TGTGCCAGCAGTTTCGGGGCACCGGCCTACAATGAGCAGTTCTTC.

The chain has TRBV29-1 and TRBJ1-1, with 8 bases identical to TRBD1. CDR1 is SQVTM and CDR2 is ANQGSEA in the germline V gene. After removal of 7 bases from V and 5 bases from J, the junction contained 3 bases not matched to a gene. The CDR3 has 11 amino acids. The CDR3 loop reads CSGDRGTEAFF. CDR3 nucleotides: TGCAGCGGTGACAGGGGAACTGAAGCTTTCTTT.

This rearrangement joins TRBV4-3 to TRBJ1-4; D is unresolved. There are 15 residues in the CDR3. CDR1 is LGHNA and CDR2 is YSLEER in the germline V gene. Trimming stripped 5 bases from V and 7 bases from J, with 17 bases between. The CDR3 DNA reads TGCGCCAGCAGCGAGTGGCCGGGCGTAGTTGAAAAACTGTTTTTT. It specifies CASSEWPGVVEKLFF.

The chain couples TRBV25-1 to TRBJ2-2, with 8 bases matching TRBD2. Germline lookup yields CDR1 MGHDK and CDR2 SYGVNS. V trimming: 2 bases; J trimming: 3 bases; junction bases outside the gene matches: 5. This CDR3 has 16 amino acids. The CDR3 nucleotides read TGTGCCAGCAGTGAAAATGCGGGAGGATACACCGGGGAGCTGTTTTTT. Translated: CASSENAGGYTGELFF.

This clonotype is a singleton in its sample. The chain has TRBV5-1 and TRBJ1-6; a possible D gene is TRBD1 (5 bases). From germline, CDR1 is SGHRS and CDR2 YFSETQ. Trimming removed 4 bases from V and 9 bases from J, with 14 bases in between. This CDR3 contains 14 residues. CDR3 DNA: TGCGCCAGCAGCCCGGAGGGAGGGGTTTCACCCCTCCACTTT. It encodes CASSPEGGVSPLHF.

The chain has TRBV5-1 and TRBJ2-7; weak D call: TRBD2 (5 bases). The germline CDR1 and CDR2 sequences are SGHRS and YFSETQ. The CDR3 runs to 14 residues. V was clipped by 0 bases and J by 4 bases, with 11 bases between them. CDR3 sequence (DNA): TGCGCCAGCAGCTTGGCCACCTCGGGATACGAGCAGTACTTC. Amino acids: CASSLATSGYEQYF.

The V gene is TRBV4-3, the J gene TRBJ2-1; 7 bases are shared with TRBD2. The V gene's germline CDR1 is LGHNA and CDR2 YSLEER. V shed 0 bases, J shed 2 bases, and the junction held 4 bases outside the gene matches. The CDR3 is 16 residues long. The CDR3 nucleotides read TGCGCCAGCAGCCAAGATCGACTAGCACCCTACAATGAGCAGTTCTTC. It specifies CASSQDRLAPYNEQFF.

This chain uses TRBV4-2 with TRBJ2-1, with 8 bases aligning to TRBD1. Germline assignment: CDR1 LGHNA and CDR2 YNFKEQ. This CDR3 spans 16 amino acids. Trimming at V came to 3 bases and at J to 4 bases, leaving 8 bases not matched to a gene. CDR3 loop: CASSQVQGVLYNEQFF. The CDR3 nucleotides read TGTGCCAGCAGCCAGGTACAGGGGGTCTTGTACAATGAGCAGTTCTTC.

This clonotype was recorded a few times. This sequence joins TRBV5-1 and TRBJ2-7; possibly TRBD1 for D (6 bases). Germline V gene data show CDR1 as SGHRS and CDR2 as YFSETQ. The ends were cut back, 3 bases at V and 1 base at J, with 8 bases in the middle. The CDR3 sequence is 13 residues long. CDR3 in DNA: TGCGCCAGCAGCTGGGACATATCCTACGAGCAGTACTTC. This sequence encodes CASSWDISYEQYF. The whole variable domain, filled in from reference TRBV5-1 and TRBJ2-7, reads KAGVTQTPRYLIKTRGQQVTLSCSPISGHRSVSWYQQTPGQGLQFLFEYFSETQRNKGNFPGRFSGRQFSNSRSEMNVSTLELGDSALYLCASSWDISYEQYFGPGTRLTVT.

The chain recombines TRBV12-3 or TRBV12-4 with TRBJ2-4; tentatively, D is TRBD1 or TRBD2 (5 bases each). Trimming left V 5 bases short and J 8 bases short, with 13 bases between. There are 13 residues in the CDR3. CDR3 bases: TGTGCCAGCAGTCCTGGGACGGTCGACATTCAGTACTTC. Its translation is CASSPGTVDIQYF.

The CDR3 DNA follows: TGCAGTGCTAGAGACCTGGGACTAGGGTACAATGAGCAGTTCTTC. Its translation: CSARDLGLGYNEQFF. This rearrangement joins TRBV20-1 to TRBJ2-1; TRBD2 matches at 8 bases. The germline V gene has CDR1 DFQATT and CDR2 SNEGSKA (reference sequence). The CDR3 is made up of 15 amino acids. V gave up 0 bases and J gave up 4 bases; unmatched junction bases: 5.

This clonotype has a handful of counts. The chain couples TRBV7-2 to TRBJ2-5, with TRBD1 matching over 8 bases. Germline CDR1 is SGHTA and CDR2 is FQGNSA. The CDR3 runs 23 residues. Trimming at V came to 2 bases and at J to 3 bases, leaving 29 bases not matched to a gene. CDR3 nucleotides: TGTGCCAGCAGCTTATCCCGGGAGACAGGGGTCCATTTTAAAGAGAGGGGAGAAGAGACCCAGTACTTC. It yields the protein CASSLSRETGVHFKERGEETQYF.

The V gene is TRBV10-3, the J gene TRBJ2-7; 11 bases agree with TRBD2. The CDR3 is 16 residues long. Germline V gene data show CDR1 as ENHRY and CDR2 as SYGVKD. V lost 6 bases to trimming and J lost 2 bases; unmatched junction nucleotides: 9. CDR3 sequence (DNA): TGTGCCATCAGAAAGGGACTAGCGGACCTAGCCTACGAGCAGTACTTC. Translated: CAIRKGLADLAYEQYF.

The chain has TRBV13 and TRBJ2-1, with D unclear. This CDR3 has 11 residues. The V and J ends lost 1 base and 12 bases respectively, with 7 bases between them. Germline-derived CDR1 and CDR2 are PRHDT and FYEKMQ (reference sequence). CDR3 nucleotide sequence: TGTGCCAGCAGCTTAGAGAGTGGGCAGTTCTTC. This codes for CASSLESGQFF.

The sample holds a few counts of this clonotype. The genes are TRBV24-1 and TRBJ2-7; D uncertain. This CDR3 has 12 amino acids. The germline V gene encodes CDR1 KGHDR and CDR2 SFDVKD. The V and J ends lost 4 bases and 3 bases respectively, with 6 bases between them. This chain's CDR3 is CATSDSSYEQYF. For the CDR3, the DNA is TGTGCCACCAGTGACTCCAGCTACGAGCAGTACTTC.

The CDR3 DNA sequence: TGTGCCAGCAGTGACAGGATGAACACCGGGGAGCTGTTTTTT. Encoded protein: CASSDRMNTGELFF. The chain couples TRBV6-2 or TRBV6-3 to TRBJ2-2; TRBD1 is a possible D gene (6 bases). This CDR3 is 14 amino acids long. The V gene lost 5 bases and the J gene lost 1 base, with 8 bases spanning the gap. The germline CDR1 and CDR2 sequences are MNHEY and SVGEGT.